This T cell receptor beta chain stems from a study of STAT5B mutations in CD4+ large granular lymphocyte leukemia. Data came from immunoSEQ multiplex PCR; TCRdb stores just in-frame clones and leaves some out. The data show some 4,500 clones, around 77% seen once. The clonotype comes from a man between 65 and 79 years old with CD4+ T-cell large granular lymphocyte leukemia. The sample consisted of PBMCs.

The CDR3 DNA follows: TGTGCCAGCAGCCGGGGGACAGGGGCTGGAGATACGCAGTATTTT. Protein product: CASSRGTGAGDTQYF. The chain combines TRBV5-5 with TRBJ2-3; TRBD1 matches 10 bases. Germline V gives CDR1 SGHKS, CDR2 YYEKEE (reference sequence). J lost 5 bases, V lost 4 bases, and 7 bases had no gene match. The CDR3 runs to 15 residues.